The 7 T cell receptor beta chains below all came from one sample that was sequenced in a study of blood T cell repertoires in COVID-19. The repertoire was sequenced with immunoSEQ multiplex PCR; TCRdb's copy has only in-frame clones and lacks some. The sample lists 120,000 or so clones, about 87% occurring once. The material sequenced was peripheral blood. All receptors come from an older woman with acute or convalescent COVID-19.

The rearrangement uses TRBV15 and TRBJ1-6; D not resolved. This CDR3 is 12 amino acids long. V dropped 1 base and J dropped 16 bases, with 11 bases sitting between them. Germline V gene sequence: CDR1 LNHNV, CDR2 YYDKDF (reference sequence). The chain's CDR3 is CATSRAISGLHF. DNA for the CDR3: TGTGCCACCAGCAGAGCGATTTCGGGTCTCCACTTT.

This chain connects TRBV30 to TRBJ1-2; D gene ambiguous. The V and J ends lost 3 bases and 7 bases respectively, with 9 bases between them. The CDR3 is 11 amino acids. The V gene's germline CDR1 is GTSNPN and CDR2 SVGIG (reference sequence). The CDR3 here is CAWSFEGGYTF. CDR3 DNA: TGTGCCTGGAGCTTTGAGGGTGGCTACACCTTC.

The rearrangement links TRBV5-5 to TRBJ2-4, with D possibly matching TRBD1 (6 bases). The CDR3 is 12 amino acids. V shed 4 bases and J shed 6 bases, with 8 bases lying between them. Germline V gene sequence: CDR1 SGHKS, CDR2 YYEKEE (reference sequence). CDR3 loop: CASSGDINIQYF. CDR3 DNA: TGTGCCAGCAGCGGGGACATAAACATTCAGTACTTC.

The V and J genes are TRBV7-2 and TRBJ1-2, with D hard to call. V lost 3 bases to trimming and J lost 4 bases, with 18 bases between them. CDR1 SGHTA and CDR2 FQGNSA come from the germline V gene. The CDR3 spans 16 residues. CDR3 residues: CASSFTSGRQSYGYTF. For the CDR3, the DNA is TGTGCCAGCAGCTTTACAAGTGGTAGACAAAGCTATGGCTACACCTTC.

The chain couples TRBV10-2 to TRBJ1-2, with 7 bases matching TRBD1. This CDR3 has 13 residues. Germline CDR1 reads WSHSY; CDR2 reads SAAADI. With V trimmed by 9 bases and J by 8 bases, 12 bases remained unmatched. The CDR3 reads CASRNGQVEGYTF. The DNA of the CDR3 is TGCGCCAGTAGAAACGGACAGGTTGAAGGCTACACCTTC.

This clone was seen a single time. Other DNA sequences in the sample encode the same CDR3. This chain connects TRBV3-1 (or the pseudogene TRBV3-2) to TRBJ2-1; D is ambiguous. This CDR3 is built from 15 residues. With 2 bases removed from V and 0 bases from J, the gap between germline ends came to 8 bases. The germline V gene encodes CDR1 LGHDT and CDR2 YNNKEL (reference sequence). The DNA for the CDR3 is TGTGCCAGCAGCCAAACCTGGAGCTCCTACAATGAGCAGTTCTTC. Its protein product is CASSQTWSSYNEQFF.

V is TRBV6-5 and J is TRBJ2-7; no definite D call. Per germline, CDR1 MNHEY and CDR2 SVGAGI. The CDR3 length is 13 residues. V was trimmed by 6 bases and J by 2 bases, leaving 11 bases between them. Here the CDR3 DNA reads TGTGCCAGCAGCCTCTCCTTTCCCTACGAGCAGTACTTC. Translating it yields CASSLSFPYEQYF.